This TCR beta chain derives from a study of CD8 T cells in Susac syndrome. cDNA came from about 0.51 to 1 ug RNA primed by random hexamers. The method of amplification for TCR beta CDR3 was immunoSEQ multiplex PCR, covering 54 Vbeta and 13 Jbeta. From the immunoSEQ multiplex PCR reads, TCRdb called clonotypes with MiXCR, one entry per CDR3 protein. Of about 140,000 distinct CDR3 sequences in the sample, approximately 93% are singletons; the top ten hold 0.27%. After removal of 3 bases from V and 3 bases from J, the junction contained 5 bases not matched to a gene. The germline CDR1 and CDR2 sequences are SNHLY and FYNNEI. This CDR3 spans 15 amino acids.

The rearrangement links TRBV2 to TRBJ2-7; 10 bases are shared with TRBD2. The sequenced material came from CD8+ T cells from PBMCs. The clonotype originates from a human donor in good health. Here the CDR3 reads CASSDGTSGVYEQYF. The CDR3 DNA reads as TGTGCCAGCAGTGATGGAACTAGCGGGGTCTACGAGCAGTACTTC.